The rows below give T cell receptor beta chains drawn from one sample of a study of T cell changes during pregnancy in multiple sclerosis. The data were produced by immunoSEQ multiplex PCR, yet TCRdb's version contains in-frame clones alone and is incomplete. The sample has about 89,000 clones, 90% to 95% seen once. Sequencing was performed on peripheral blood, taken after pregnancy. Source of these receptors: a female donor in good health, enrolled as a control in a pregnancy study. Both conserved end residues are part of each CDR3. The D gene is left open where the match is weak. Where a row states a size, it is once, few, many or the class of an expanded clone; other rows omit it.

D: .; V: TRBV28; J: TRBJ1-5; size: .; DNA: TGTGCCACCCAGGATTTCGGCAATCAGCCCCAGCATTTT; CDR3: CATQDFGNQPQHF
D: .; V: TRBV28; J: TRBJ1-2; size: .; DNA: TGTGCCAGCAGTTTTAGCGGCCCCCCCGGGGGCTATGGCTACACCTTC; CDR3: CASSFSGPPGGYGYTF
D: TRBD1; V: TRBV29-1; J: TRBJ2-2; size: .; DNA: TGCAGCGCTGGACAGGGGATCGACACCGGGGAGCTGTTTTTT; CDR3: CSAGQGIDTGELFF
D: .; V: TRBV28; J: TRBJ2-7; size: .; DNA: TGTGCCAGCAGTCCCTTCCTACGCCAGGTTAGGGGACATATCTACGAGCAGTACTTC; CDR3: CASSPFLRQVRGHIYEQYF
D: TRBD1; V: TRBV27; J: TRBJ2-7; size: .; DNA: TGTGCCAGCAGACACCTCTCCGGGACAGGGGCTTTGAGCCACTCCTACGAGCAGTACTTC; CDR3: CASRHLSGTGALSHSYEQYF
D: TRBD1; V: TRBV6-5; J: TRBJ2-7; size: .; DNA: TGTGCCAGCAGTTCCAGGTGGGGACAGGGGACCTACGAGCAGTACTTC; CDR3: CASSSRWGQGTYEQYF
D: TRBD2; V: TRBV5-4; J: TRBJ2-7; size: .; DNA: TGTGCCAGCAGCTCCCCCGGGACTAGCGGGAGGGTCTACGAGCAGTACTTC; CDR3: CASSSPGTSGRVYEQYF
D: TRBD1; V: TRBV7-8; J: TRBJ1-1; size: .; DNA: TGTGCCAGCAGCTTTACAGGGGTCACTGAAGCTTTCTTT; CDR3: CASSFTGVTEAFF
D: .; V: TRBV30; J: TRBJ2-7; size: few; DNA: TGTGCCTGGGCCGCGGACCGGGGCGAGCAGTACTTC; CDR3: CAWAADRGEQYF
D: .; V: TRBV4-1; J: TRBJ1-5; size: .; DNA: TGCGCCAGCAGCCAAGGGACACTCAATCAGCCCCAGCATTTT; CDR3: CASSQGTLNQPQHF
D: TRBD1; V: TRBV6-1; J: TRBJ2-5; size: .; DNA: TGTGCCAGCAGTGTCGCAGGGGGCTTCGTGGAGACCCAGTACTTC; CDR3: CASSVAGGFVETQYF
D: .; V: TRBV28; J: TRBJ1-2; size: .; DNA: TGTGCCAGCAGCCTACAGGGACGCTATGGCTACACCTTC; CDR3: CASSLQGRYGYTF
D: TRBD2; V: TRBV7-9; J: TRBJ2-3; size: .; DNA: TGTGCCAGCAGCGGGCCGGGACTAGCGGGGGGGCACCCCTCCTATACGCAGTATTTT; CDR3: CASSGPGLAGGHPSYTQYF
D: .; V: TRBV5-1; J: TRBJ2-6; size: .; DNA: TGCGCCAGCAGCTTACAGGTCTCTGGGGCCAACGTCCTGACTTTC; CDR3: CASSLQVSGANVLTF
D: TRBD2; V: TRBV7-3; J: TRBJ2-5; size: .; DNA: TGTGCCAGCAGCCCAAGTCCGACTAGCGGGGCAGAGACCCAGTACTTC; CDR3: CASSPSPTSGAETQYF
D: .; V: TRBV4-1; J: TRBJ1-2; size: .; DNA: TGCGCCAGCAGCCTCCGGCTGAACTTGACAAGAAGAACCTATGGCTACACCTTC; CDR3: CASSLRLNLTRRTYGYTF
D: .; V: TRBV7-2; J: TRBJ2-1; size: .; DNA: TGTGCCAGCAGCCAAGGAGGTGAGCAGTTCTTC; CDR3: CASSQGGEQFF
D: .; V: TRBV27; J: TRBJ1-2; size: .; DNA: TGTGCCAGCAATCTCCCACCAGGGGTGCCGGGCAACTATGGCTACACCTTC; CDR3: CASNLPPGVPGNYGYTF